This T cell receptor beta chain was captured by sequencing in a study of T cells in Graves' hyperthyroidism and ophthalmopathy. Study-wide results and limits: Blood shared most expanded thyroid clonotypes above 0.001.

There are many counts of this clonotype. Antigen specificity is unknown. Using RNA transcripts as the source, TCR beta CDR3 regions were amplified. Primed by the HTBI set, a first-round RT-PCR was run on the TCR CDR3. TCRdb recomputed calls from the multiplex PCR reads with MiXCR, one row per CDR3 protein. This repertoire shows around 300,000 distinct CDR3 sequences, over 11% found once; its top ten account for approximately 25%. The CDR3 contains 14 residues. Germline lookup yields CDR1 SQVTM and CDR2 ANQGSEA. V was trimmed by 4 bases and J by 0 bases, leaving 12 bases between them. The study defined stable Graves' hyperthyroidism as no ophthalmopathy progression within 18 months. Reasons for excluding patients were uncontrolled infection, other autoimmune disease, pregnancy or lactation. Each 10 ml fresh peripheral blood draw supplied the PBMCs.

The sequence derives from a woman aged 25-40 years with Graves' hyperthyroidism. The V call is TRBV29-1, the J call TRBJ1-1, with TRBD1 as a possible D gene (5 bases). Sample: blood. CDR3: CSVGGEGMNTEAFF. The CDR3, as DNA: TGCAGCGTTGGAGGGGAGGGCATGAACACTGAAGCTTTCTTT.